This record covers a single T cell receptor beta chain. Its antigen is currently unknown. This specimen comes from a study of shared clonotypes between healthy human individuals. Study observations and caveats: For naive CD4 cells, roughly 4.8% of clonotypes were shared across a few donors. Clonotype sharing among donors was thought likely to change with sequencing depth.

This was a deep-level run. The table came from immunoSEQ multiplex PCR; TCRdb's copy has only in-frame clones and leaves some out. Here the sample spans about 1.5 million clones, approximately 98% being singletons. This TCR was recovered from a man aged 25-45 years in good health. Sequenced input: naive CD4+ T cells sorted from blood. Described subset: CD45RA+ positively selected.

CDR3 nucleotide sequence: TGTGCCAGCAGCTTTTTTAACACAGATACGCAGTATTTT. Amino acids: CASSFFNTDTQYF. V is TRBV5-6 and J is TRBJ2-3; D gene ambiguous. Germline-derived CDR1 and CDR2 are SGHDT and YYEEEE. The CDR3 is 13 amino acids. V was pared by 2 bases and J by 2 bases, with 6 bases between.